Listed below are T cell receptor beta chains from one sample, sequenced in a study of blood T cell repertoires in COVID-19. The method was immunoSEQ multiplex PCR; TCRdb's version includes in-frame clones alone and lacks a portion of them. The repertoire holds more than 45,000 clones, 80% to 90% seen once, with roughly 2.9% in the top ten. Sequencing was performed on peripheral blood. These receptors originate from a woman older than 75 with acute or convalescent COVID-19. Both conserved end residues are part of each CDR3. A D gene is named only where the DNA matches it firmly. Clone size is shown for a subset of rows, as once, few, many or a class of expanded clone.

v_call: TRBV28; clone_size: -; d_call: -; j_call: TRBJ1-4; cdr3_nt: TGTGCCAGCAGTTTAAAAATACAGGCCCTTAATGAAAAACTGTTTTTT; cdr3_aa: CASSLKIQALNEKLFF
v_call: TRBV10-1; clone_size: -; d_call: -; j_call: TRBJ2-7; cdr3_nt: TGCGCCAGCAGCCCCGGAGCCAGCTCCTACGAGCAGTACTTC; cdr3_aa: CASSPGASSYEQYF
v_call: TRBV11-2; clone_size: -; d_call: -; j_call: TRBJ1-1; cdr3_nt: TGTGCCAGCAGCTTAGAAAGGGGGACTGAAGCTTTCTTT; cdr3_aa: CASSLERGTEAFF
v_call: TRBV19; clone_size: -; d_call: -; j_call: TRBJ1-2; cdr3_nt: TGTGCCAGTAGTATGGATCAGGCCCTGCCCTATGGCTACACCTTC; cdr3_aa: CASSMDQALPYGYTF
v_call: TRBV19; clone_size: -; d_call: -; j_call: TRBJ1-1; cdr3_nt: TGTGCCACCTCCCTGCGGGGTGAAGCTTTCTTT; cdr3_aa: CATSLRGEAFF
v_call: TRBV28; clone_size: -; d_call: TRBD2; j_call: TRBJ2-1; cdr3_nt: TGTGCCAGCAGACTAGCGGGGATATACAATGAGCAGTTCTTC; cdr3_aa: CASRLAGIYNEQFF
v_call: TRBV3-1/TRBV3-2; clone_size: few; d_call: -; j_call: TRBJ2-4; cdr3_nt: TGTGCCAGCAGCCAAGGGACACTAAACATTCAGTACTTC; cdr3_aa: CASSQGTLNIQYF
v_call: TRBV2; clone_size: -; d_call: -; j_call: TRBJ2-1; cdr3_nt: TGTGCCAGCAGTTCCGACAGACGGGCCACCTACAATGAGCAGTTCTTC; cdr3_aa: CASSSDRRATYNEQFF
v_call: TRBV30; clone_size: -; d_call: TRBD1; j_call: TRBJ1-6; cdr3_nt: TGTGCCTGGACGACCCAGGACAGGGGACACTTT; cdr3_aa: CAWTTQDRGHF
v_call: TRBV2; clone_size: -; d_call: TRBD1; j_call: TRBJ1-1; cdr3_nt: TGTGCCAGCAGCATGACAGGGGTGAACACTGAAGCTTTCTTT; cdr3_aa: CASSMTGVNTEAFF
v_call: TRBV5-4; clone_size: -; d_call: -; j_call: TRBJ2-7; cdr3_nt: TGTGCCAGCAGCTTGGTCGGGAACCCCTACGAGCAGTACTTC; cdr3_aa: CASSLVGNPYEQYF
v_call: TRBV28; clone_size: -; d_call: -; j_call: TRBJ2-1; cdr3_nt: TGTGCCAGCAGTTTACGAGGGGGCAGGAGGGGCAATGAGCAGTTCTTC; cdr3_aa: CASSLRGGRRGNEQFF
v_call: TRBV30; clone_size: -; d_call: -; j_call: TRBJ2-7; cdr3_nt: TGTGCCTGCGACAGGAGCCGAGTCGGCGAGCAGTACTTC; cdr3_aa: CACDRSRVGEQYF
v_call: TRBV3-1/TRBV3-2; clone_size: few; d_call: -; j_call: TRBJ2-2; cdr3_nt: TGTGCCAGCAGCCGGGGAGCGAACACCGGGGAGCTGTTTTTT; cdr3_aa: CASSRGANTGELFF
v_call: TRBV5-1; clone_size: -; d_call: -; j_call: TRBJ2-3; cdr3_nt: TGCGCCAGCAGCTTAGGAGGTTTCACAGATACGCAGTATTTT; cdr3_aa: CASSLGGFTDTQYF
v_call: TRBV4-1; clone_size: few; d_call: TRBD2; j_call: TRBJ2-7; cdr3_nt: TGCGCCAGCAGCCGTGGGACTAGCGACTGGGCCTACGAGCAGTACTTC; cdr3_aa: CASSRGTSDWAYEQYF
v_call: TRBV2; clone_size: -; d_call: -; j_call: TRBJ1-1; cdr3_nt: TGTGCCAGCAGTGAAAAAGGGGGCACTGAAGCTTTCTTT; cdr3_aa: CASSEKGGTEAFF
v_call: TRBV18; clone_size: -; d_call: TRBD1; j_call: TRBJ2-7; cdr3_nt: TGTGCCAGCTCACCAGGCGGACAGGCGGCCGCGTACGAGCAGTACTTC; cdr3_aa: CASSPGGQAAAYEQYF
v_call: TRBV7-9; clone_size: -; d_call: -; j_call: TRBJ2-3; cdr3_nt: TGTGCCAGCCTCCCTCCCTCTAGCACAGATACGCAGTATTTT; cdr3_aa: CASLPPSSTDTQYF
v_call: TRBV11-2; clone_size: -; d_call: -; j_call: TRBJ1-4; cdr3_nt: TGTGCCAGCAGCCCCCATGGAGGGCTCGCAACTAATGAAAAACTGTTTTTT; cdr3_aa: CASSPHGGLATNEKLFF
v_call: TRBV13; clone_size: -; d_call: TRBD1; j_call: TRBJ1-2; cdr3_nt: TGTGCCAGCAGCCGGTCAGGGGGAAGGGGCTACACCTTC; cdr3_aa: CASSRSGGRGYTF
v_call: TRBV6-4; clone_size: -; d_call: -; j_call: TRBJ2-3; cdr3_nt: TGTGCCAGCAGTGAGGGTCTTTCAGGCCATACGCAGTATTTT; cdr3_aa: CASSEGLSGHTQYF
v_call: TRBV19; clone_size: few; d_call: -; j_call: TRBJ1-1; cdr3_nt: TGTGCCAGTAGTACTCTCGACAGGCGCACTGAAGCTTTCTTT; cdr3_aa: CASSTLDRRTEAFF
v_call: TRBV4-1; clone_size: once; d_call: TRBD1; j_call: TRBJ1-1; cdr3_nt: TGCGCCAGCAGCCGAGAAACAGGGGTCACTGAAGCTTTCTTT; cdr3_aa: CASSRETGVTEAFF
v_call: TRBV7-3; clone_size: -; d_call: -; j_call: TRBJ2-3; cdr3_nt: TGTGCCAGCAGCCCAGGACCTGCGGGTACCACAGATACGCAGTATTTT; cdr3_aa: CASSPGPAGTTDTQYF
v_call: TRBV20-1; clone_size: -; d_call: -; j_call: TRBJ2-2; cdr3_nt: TGCAGTGCTAGTCCGACTATAGCGAACACCGGGGAGCTGTTTTTT; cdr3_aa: CSASPTIANTGELFF